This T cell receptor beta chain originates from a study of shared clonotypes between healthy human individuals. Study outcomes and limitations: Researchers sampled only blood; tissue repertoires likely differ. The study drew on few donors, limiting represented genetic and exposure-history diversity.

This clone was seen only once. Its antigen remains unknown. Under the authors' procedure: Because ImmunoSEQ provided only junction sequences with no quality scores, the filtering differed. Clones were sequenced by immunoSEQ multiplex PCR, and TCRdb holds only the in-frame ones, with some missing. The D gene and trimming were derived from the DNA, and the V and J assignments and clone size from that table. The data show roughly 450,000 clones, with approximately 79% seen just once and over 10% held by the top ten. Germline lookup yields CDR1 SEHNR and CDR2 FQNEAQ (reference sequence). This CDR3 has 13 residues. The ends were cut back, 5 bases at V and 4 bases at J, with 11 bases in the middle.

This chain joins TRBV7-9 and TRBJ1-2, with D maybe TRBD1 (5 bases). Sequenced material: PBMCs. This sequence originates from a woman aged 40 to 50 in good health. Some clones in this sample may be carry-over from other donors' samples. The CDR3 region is CASSKETAYGYTF. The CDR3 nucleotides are TGTGCCAGCAGCAAGGAGACAGCCTATGGCTACACCTTC.